A selection of T cell receptor beta chains follows, all from one sample in a study of cytomegalovirus exposure and HLA in healthy donors. Measured with immunoSEQ multiplex PCR; TCRdb has only the in-frame clones, and not every one. The table has 95,000 to 150,000 clones, about three quarters seen once. Material for sequencing was PBMCs. These receptors were obtained from a woman in her 30s in good health and CMV-seronegative. CDR3s include the opening cysteine and the closing phenylalanine or tryptophan. Fields, in order: J gene, clone size, V gene, D gene, CDR3 protein, CDR3 DNA. D genes are given only for firm matches. Clone size is not always given. Where it is, it says once, few, many or a class for expanded clones.

J: TRBJ2-2; size: NA; V: TRBV11-2; D: TRBD1; CDR3: CASSHGTGEGELFF; DNA: TGTGCCAGCAGCCACGGGACAGGGGAAGGGGAGCTGTTTTTT
J: TRBJ1-3; size: NA; V: TRBV6-5; D: NA; CDR3: CASSTDRLDTIYF; DNA: TGTGCCAGCAGTACCGACAGGCTAGACACCATATATTTT
J: TRBJ1-1; size: few; V: TRBV29-1; D: NA; CDR3: CSVAWGDTEAFF; DNA: TGCAGCGTTGCATGGGGGGACACTGAAGCTTTCTTT
J: TRBJ2-3; size: NA; V: TRBV11-3; D: NA; CDR3: CASSLASGSTDTQYF; DNA: TGTGCCAGCAGCCTCGCCAGCGGGAGCACAGATACGCAGTATTTT
J: TRBJ1-4; size: NA; V: TRBV4-1; D: TRBD1; CDR3: CASSLTTGQFNEKLFF; DNA: TGCGCCAGCAGCCTCACTACGGGACAGTTTAATGAAAAACTGTTTTTT
J: TRBJ1-2; size: once; V: TRBV30; D: TRBD1; CDR3: CASSGGTGYGYTF; DNA: TGTGCCTCCTCAGGAGGGACAGGCTATGGCTACACCTTC
J: TRBJ2-3; size: NA; V: TRBV27; D: NA; CDR3: CASSYQGTTDTQYF; DNA: TGTGCCAGCAGTTACCAGGGGACCACAGATACGCAGTATTTT
J: TRBJ2-3; size: NA; V: TRBV7-8; D: TRBD2; CDR3: CASSLEGGLVSDTQYF; DNA: TGTGCCAGCAGCTTAGAGGGGGGACTAGTTTCAGATACGCAGTATTTT
J: TRBJ2-7; size: NA; V: TRBV21-1; D: NA; CDR3: CASSNSHGDRDYEQYF; DNA: TGTGCCAGCAGCAATTCTCACGGCGACAGGGACTACGAGCAGTACTTC
J: TRBJ1-1; size: NA; V: TRBV6-5; D: NA; CDR3: CASSYARKAANTEAFF; DNA: TGTGCCAGCAGTTACGCTCGGAAGGCGGCTAACACTGAAGCTTTCTTT
J: TRBJ2-2; size: NA; V: TRBV7-2; D: TRBD2; CDR3: CASSPSSGGFTGELFF; DNA: TGTGCCAGCAGCCCGTCTAGCGGGGGTTTTACCGGGGAGCTGTTTTTT
J: TRBJ2-3; size: NA; V: TRBV7-3; D: NA; CDR3: CASSLGLDRDTQYF; DNA: TGTGCCAGCAGCCTCGGACTGGATAGGGATACGCAGTATTTT
J: TRBJ2-1; size: few; V: TRBV5-1; D: TRBD2; CDR3: CASSEGLAGGRGGEQFF; DNA: TGCGCCAGCAGCGAGGGACTAGCGGGAGGGAGGGGTGGGGAGCAGTTCTTC
J: TRBJ2-5; size: NA; V: TRBV13; D: TRBD2; CDR3: CASRRGWETQYF; DNA: TGTGCCAGCAGGCGGGGGTGGGAGACCCAGTACTTC
J: TRBJ2-1; size: NA; V: TRBV7-9; D: NA; CDR3: CASSLAPGVNEQFF; DNA: TGTGCCAGCAGCTTAGCTCCAGGGGTCAATGAGCAGTTCTTC
J: TRBJ1-1; size: NA; V: TRBV7-9; D: NA; CDR3: CASSFKPGNEAFF; DNA: TGTGCCAGCAGCTTTAAACCGGGAAATGAAGCTTTCTTT
J: TRBJ1-4; size: NA; V: TRBV7-9; D: TRBD1; CDR3: CASSSRQGQAEKLFF; DNA: TGTGCCAGCAGCTCCCGGCAGGGACAGGCTGAAAAACTGTTTTTT
J: TRBJ1-5; size: NA; V: TRBV7-9; D: NA; CDR3: CASSLAGRGNQPQHF; DNA: TGTGCCAGCAGCCTGGCGGGACGGGGCAATCAGCCCCAGCATTTT
J: TRBJ1-2; size: NA; V: TRBV11-1; D: NA; CDR3: CASSPRGGGTGYTF; DNA: TGTGCCAGCAGCCCTAGAGGCGGAGGGACTGGCTACACCTTC
J: TRBJ1-2; size: NA; V: TRBV30; D: NA; CDR3: CAWNGGPRYGYTF; DNA: TGTGCCTGGAACGGGGGGCCCCGATATGGCTACACCTTC
J: TRBJ2-7; size: NA; V: TRBV11-2; D: NA; CDR3: CASSLSQAIYEQYF; DNA: TGTGCCAGCAGCTTATCCCAGGCAATCTACGAGCAGTACTTC
J: TRBJ2-2; size: NA; V: TRBV14; D: TRBD1; CDR3: CASSHVTGQGPNTGELFF; DNA: TGTGCCAGCAGCCACGTTACGGGACAGGGGCCTAACACCGGGGAGCTGTTTTTT
J: TRBJ2-2; size: once; V: TRBV7-9; D: NA; CDR3: CASSSFSGPLTGELFF; DNA: TGTGCCAGCAGCTCGTTTTCGGGTCCTCTCACCGGGGAGCTGTTTTTT
J: TRBJ2-5; size: NA; V: TRBV7-7; D: TRBD2; CDR3: CASSFSGGQETQYF; DNA: TGTGCTAGCAGCTTCAGCGGGGGGCAAGAGACCCAGTACTTC